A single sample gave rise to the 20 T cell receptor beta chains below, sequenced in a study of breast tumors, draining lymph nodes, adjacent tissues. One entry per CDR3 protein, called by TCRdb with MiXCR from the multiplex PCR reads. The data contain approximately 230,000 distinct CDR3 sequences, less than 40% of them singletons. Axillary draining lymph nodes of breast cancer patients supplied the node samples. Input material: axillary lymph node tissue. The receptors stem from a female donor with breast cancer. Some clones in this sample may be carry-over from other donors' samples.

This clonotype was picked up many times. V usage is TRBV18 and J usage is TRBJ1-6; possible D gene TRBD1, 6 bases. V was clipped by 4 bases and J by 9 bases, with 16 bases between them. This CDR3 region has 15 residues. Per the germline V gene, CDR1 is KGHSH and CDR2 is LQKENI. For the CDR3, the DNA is TGTGCCAGCTCACTCGACAGGCTGGGAGGTTCACCCCTCCACTTT. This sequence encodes CASSLDRLGGSPLHF.

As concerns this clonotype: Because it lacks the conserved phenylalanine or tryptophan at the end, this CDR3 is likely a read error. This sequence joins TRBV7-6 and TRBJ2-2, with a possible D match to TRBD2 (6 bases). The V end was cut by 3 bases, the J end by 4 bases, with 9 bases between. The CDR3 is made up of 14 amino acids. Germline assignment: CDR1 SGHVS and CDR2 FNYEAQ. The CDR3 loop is CASSLGGGTGELFL. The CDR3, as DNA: TGTGCCAGCAGCTTGGGGGGAGGCACCGGGGAGCTGTTTTTG.

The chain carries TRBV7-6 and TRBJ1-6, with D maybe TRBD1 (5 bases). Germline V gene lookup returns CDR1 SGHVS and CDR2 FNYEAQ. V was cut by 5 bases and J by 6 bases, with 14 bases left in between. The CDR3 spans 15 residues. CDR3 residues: CASSIGTSGNSPLHF. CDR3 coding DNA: TGTGCCAGCAGCATCGGGACTAGCGGTAATTCACCCCTCCACTTT. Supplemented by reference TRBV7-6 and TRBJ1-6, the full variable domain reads GAGVSQSPRYKVTKRGQDVALRCDPISGHVSLYWYRQALGQGPEFLTYFNYEAQQDKSGLPNDRFSAERPEGSISTLTIQRTEQRDSAMYRCASSIGTSGNSPLHFGNGTRLTVT.

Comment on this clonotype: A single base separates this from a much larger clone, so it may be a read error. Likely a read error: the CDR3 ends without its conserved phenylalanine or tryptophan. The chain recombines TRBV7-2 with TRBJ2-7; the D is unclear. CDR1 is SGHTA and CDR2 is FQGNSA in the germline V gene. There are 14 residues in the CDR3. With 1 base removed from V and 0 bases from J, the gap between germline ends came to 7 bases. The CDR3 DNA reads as TGTGCCAGCAGCTTAGGTCACAACTCCTACGAGCAGTACCTC. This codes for CASSLGHNSYEQYL.

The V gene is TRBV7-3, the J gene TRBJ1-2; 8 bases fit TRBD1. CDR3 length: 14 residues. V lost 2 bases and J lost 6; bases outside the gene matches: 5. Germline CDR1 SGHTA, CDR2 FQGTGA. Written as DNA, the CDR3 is TGTGCCAGCAGCTTAGGGGACAGGTCAGATGGCTACACCTTC. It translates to CASSLGDRSDGYTF. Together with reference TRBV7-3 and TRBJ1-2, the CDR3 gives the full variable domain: GAGVSQTPSNKVTEKGKYVELRCDPISGHTALYWYRQSLGQGPEFLIYFQGTGAADDSGLPNDRFFAVRPEGSVSTLKIQRTERGDSAVYLCASSLGDRSDGYTFGSGTRLTVV.

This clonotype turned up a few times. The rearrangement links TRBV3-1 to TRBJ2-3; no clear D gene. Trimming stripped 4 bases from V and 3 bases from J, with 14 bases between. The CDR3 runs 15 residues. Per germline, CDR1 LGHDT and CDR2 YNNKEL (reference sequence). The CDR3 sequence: CASSLGQWLTDTQYF. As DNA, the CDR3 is TGTGCCAGCAGCCTGGGCCAGTGGCTAACAGATACGCAGTATTTT.

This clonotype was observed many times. As DNA, the CDR3 is TGTGCCAGCAGCTTATGGGGGGACTTAGGCACAGATACGCAGTATTTT. Its translation: CASSLWGDLGTDTQYF. The chain joins TRBV11-1 to TRBJ2-3; tentative D call: TRBD2 (6 bases). The CDR3 loop spans 16 amino acids. The germline gives CDR1 SGHAT, CDR2 FQDESV (reference sequence). V was clipped by 2 bases and J by 1 base, with 13 bases between them.

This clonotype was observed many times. CDR3 sequence reads: CASSLGGGFNSPLHF. The CDR3 region has the DNA TGTGCCAGCAGTTTAGGGGGAGGTTTCAATTCACCCCTCCACTTT. This chain connects TRBV12-3 or TRBV12-4 to TRBJ1-6; unclear D gene. Trimming shortened V by 1 base and J by 7 bases, and 11 bases separated the two germline ends. CDR3 length equals 15 residues.

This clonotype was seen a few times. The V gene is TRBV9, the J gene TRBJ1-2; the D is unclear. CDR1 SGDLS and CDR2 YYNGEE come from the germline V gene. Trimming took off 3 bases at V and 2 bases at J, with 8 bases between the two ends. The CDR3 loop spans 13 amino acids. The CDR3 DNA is TGTGCCAGCAGCGGGGTGGCCAACTATGGCTACACCTTC. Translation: CASSGVANYGYTF.

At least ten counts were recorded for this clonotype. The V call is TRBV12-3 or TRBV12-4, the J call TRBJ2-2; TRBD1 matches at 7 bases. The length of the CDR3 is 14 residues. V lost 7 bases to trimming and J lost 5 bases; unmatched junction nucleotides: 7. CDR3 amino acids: CASMTGLGTGELFF. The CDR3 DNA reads TGTGCCAGCATGACAGGGCTGGGGACCGGGGAGCTGTTTTTT.

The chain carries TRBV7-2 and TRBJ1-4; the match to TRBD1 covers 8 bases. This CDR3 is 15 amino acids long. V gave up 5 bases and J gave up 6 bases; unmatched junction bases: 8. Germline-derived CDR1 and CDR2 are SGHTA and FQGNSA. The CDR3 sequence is CASSPGQGKYEKLFF. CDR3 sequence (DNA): TGTGCCAGCAGCCCCGGACAGGGCAAATATGAAAAACTGTTTTTT. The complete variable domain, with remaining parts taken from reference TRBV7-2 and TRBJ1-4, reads GAGVSQSPSNKVTEKGKDVELRCDPISGHTALYWYRQSLGQGLEFLIYFQGNSAPDKSGLPSDRFSAERTGGSVSTLTIQRTQQEDSAVYLCASSPGQGKYEKLFFGSGTQLSVL.

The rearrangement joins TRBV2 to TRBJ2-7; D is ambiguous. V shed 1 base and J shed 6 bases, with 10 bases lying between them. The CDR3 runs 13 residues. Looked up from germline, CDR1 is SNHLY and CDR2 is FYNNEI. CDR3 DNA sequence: TGTGCCAGCAGTGAAGAAATCAATGGCGAGCAGTACTTC. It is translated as CASSEEINGEQYF. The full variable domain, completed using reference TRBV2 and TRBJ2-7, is EPEVTQTPSHQVTQMGQEVILRCVPISNHLYFYWYRQILGQKVEFLVSFYNNEISEKSEIFDDQFSVERPDGSNFTLKIRSTKLEDSAMYFCASSEEINGEQYFGPGTRLTVT.

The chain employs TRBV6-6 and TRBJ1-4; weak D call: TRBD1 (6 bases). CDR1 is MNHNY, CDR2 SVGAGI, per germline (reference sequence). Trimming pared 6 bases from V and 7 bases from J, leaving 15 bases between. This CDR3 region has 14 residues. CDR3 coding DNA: TGTGCCAGCAGCCTACCCAGGGGCGGTGAAAAACTGTTTTTT. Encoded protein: CASSLPRGGEKLFF.

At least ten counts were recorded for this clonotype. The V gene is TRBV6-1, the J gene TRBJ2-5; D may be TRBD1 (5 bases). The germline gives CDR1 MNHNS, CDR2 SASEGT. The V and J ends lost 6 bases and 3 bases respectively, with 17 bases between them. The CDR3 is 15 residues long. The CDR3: CASRPKGQEKETQYF. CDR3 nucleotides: TGTGCCAGCAGGCCCAAGGGGCAGGAAAAAGAGACCCAGTACTTC.

The CDR3 is CASNMAGRFNEQFF. The CDR3 DNA reads TGTGCCAGCAACATGGCGGGACGGTTTAATGAGCAGTTCTTC. The chain combines TRBV27 with TRBJ2-1; weak D call: TRBD2 (6 bases). Germline V gives CDR1 MNHEY, CDR2 SMNVEV (reference sequence). V lost 7 bases and J lost 7, with 17 bases in between. The CDR3 loop spans 14 amino acids.

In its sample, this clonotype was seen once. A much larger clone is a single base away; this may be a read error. For the CDR3, the DNA is TGTGCCAGTACCGGGCCGGGACAGGGGGCTATGGGACTGTTTTTT. It codes for CASTGPGQGAMGLFF. J is TRBJ1-4 and V is TRBV19, with 12 positions matching TRBD1. Germline CDR1 reads LNHDA; CDR2 reads SQIVND (reference sequence). There are 15 residues in the CDR3. V lost 7 bases to trimming and J lost 13 bases; unmatched junction nucleotides: 13. The whole variable domain, remainder taken from reference TRBV19 and TRBJ1-4, is DGGITQSPKYLFRKEGQNVTLSCEQNLNHDAMYWYRQDPGQGLRLIYYSQIVNDFQKGDIAEGYSVSREKKESFPLTVTSAQKNPTAFYLCASTGPGQGAMGLFFGSGTQLSVL.

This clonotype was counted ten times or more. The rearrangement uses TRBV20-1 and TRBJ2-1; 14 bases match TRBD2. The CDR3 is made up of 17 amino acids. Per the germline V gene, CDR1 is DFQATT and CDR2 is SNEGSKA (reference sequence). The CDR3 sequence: CSPMTSGRAFSYNEQFF. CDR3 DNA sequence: TGCAGCCCTATGACTAGCGGGAGGGCCTTTTCCTACAATGAGCAGTTCTTC.

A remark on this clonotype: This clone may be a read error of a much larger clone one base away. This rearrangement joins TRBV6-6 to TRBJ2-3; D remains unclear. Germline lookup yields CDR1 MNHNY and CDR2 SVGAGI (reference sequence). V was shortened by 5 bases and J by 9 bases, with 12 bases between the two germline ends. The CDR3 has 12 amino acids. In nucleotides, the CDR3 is TGTGCCAGCAGTCACGGTCCGGAGACGCAGTATTTT. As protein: CASSHGPETQYF.

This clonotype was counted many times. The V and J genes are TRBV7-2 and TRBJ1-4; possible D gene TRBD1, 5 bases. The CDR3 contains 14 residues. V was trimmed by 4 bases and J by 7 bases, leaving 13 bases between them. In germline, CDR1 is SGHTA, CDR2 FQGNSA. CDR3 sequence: CASSSGRGSEKLFF. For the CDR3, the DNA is TGTGCCAGCAGCTCCGGGAGGGGCAGTGAAAAACTGTTTTTT.

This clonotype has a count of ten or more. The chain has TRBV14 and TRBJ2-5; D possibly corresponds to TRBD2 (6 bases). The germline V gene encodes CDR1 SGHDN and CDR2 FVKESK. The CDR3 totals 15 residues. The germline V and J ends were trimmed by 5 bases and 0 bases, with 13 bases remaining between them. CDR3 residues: CASSSHQRDQETQYF. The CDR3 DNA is TGTGCCAGCAGCTCACACCAGCGGGACCAAGAGACCCAGTACTTC. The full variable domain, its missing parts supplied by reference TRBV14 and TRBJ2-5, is EAGVTQFPSHSVIEKGQTVTLRCDPISGHDNLYWYRRVMGKEIKFLLHFVKESKQDESGMPNNRFLAERTGGTYSTLKVQPAELEDSGVYFCASSSHQRDQETQYFGPGTRLLVL.